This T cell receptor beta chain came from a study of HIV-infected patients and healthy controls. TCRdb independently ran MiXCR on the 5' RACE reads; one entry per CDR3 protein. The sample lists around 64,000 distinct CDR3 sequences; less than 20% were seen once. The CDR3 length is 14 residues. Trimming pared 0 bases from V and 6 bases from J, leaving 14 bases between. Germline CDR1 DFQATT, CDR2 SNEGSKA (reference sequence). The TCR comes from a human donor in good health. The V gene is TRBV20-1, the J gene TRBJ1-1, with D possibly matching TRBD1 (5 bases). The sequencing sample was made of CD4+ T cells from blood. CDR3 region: CSARDLEGEAEAFF. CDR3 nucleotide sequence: TGCAGTGCTAGAGATCTGGAAGGGGAGGCTGAAGCTTTCTTT.